This T cell receptor (beta chain) was identified during a study of blood T cell repertoires in COVID-19 (dated by TCRdb to 2020 to 2022). Some background on the complete study: The collaborator samples originated in the United States, Italy and Spain and spanned the acute and convalescent phases of COVID-19. Subjects who had been exposed to COVID-19, were actively infected with it, or had recovered from it provided the deeply sampled blood TCRbeta repertoires that made up the dataset. The repertoires were made available in a free public database intended to serve as a resource for research on the immune response to SARS-CoV-2. Where HLA class I and class II types were available, the types were taken from metadata supplied by the sample provider, not from assay-based typing. Samples were obtained from the ongoing ImmuneRACE study (first 160 participants) and from 1,254 subjects provided by 6 global collaborators. The material from the prospective study consisted of cDNA or gDNA derived from T cells, B-cell-depleted T cells, or PBMCs. Nearly every sample came with metadata listing a de-identified subject ID, COVID-19 status, age in years and sex.

The CDR3, from cysteine to phenylalanine, totals 14 residues. Only the CDR3 part of the read is kept: 42 bases, read in frame from the first base. Per the germline V gene (reference sequence), MNHEY is the CDR1 and SMNVEV is the CDR2. The V and J ends are trimmed by 8 bases and 2 bases, leaving 13 bases between them. TCRbeta CDR3 regions were amplified from genomic DNA by means of the immunoSEQ Assay, a bias-controlled multiplex PCR. For the original study's pipeline: Nucleated cell counts per sample were estimated from amplification of reference gene primers within the assay. To quantify the absolute abundance of each unique TCRbeta CDR3 rearrangement, sequence reads were collapsed and filtered. For each sample, productive Simpson clonality was calculated as the square root of Simpson's diversity index across productive rearrangements. The table was pulled from immuneACCESS by TCRdb, which kept in-frame rearrangements only. Such tables lose some clones; where checked, under half of the loss comes from unresolved V genes, and the rest has no known cause. The DNA gave D and trimming, while V, J and clone size come from that table. The sample table shows more than 110,000 clones, and over 60% are seen once. Around 3.2% of the sample lies in the top ten.

This clone showed up just once. What this receptor recognizes is not known. No base quality values were provided; no much bigger clone lies one nucleotide off. Within the sample, other DNA sequences also encode this same CDR3. The paper's findings and limits, for the study overall: The quantity of clinical and demographic metadata differed by source and by participant and was supplied without curation.

Participants in the prospective study were aged about 18 to 95 years, lived in about two dozen United States geographic areas, and enrolled through a virtual design. Cohort assignment in the prospective study relied on participant-reported clinical history from a screening survey and a study questionnaire. ImmuneRACE Cohort 3 recovered participants were defined by two consecutive negative NP/OP PCR tests, healthcare professional clearance, or symptom resolution. In the prospective study, whole blood, serum and a nasopharyngeal or oropharyngeal swab were collected from each participant by mobile phlebotomists. Participants in the prospective study had the option to provide additional blood draws and questionnaires over an approximately two-month period. Blood samples from the prospective study were shipped frozen or at room temperature prior to DNA extraction.

The chain joins TRBV27 to TRBJ1-5; the best D guess is TRBD1, with 5 bases matching. The sequence came from a woman in her forties or fifties who had recovered from COVID-19. Sequencing was performed on PBMCs or T cells enriched from blood (not recorded which). Here is the DNA: TGTGCCAGCCGGGGGGGATTCGGCAATCAGCCCCAGCATTTT. Translated, it gives CASRGGFGNQPQHF.